Below are 6 T cell receptor beta chains sequenced from a single sample in a study of neurological immune-mediated disorders. One entry per CDR3 protein, called by TCRdb with MiXCR from the 5' RACE reads. The table shows some 16,000 distinct CDR3 sequences, with over 12% occurring only once. Sequenced material: PBMCs. The receptors here all came from a man between 60 and 70 years old with HTLV-1-associated myelopathy (HAM/TSP).

By sample fraction, this clonotype is medium-sized. V is TRBV24-1 and J is TRBJ1-1; D might be TRBD1 (6 bases). CDR3 length: 14 residues. Germline V CDR1 and CDR2: KGHDR, SFDVKD. Trimming pared 4 bases from V and 1 base from J, leaving 9 bases between. CDR3 coding DNA: TGTGCCACCAGTGAGCCGGGACAGAACACTGAAGCTTTCTTT. Protein: CATSEPGQNTEAFF.

In this sample, this clonotype turned up many times. This chain joins TRBV12-3 or TRBV12-4 and TRBJ1-5; possibly TRBD1 for D (5 bases). CDR3 size: 14 residues. Between the trimmed V and J ends, which lost 6 bases and 15 bases, there was a span of 24 bases. The CDR3 protein is CASSRPGSLMGRHF. The CDR3 DNA sequence: TGTGCCAGCAGCCGTCCGGGAAGCCTAATGGGACGGCATTTT.

As regards this clonotype: A much larger clone sits a single nucleotide away, making a read error possible. This sequence joins TRBV19 and TRBJ1-5, with 8 bases matching TRBD1. Germline V lookup: CDR1 LNHDA, CDR2 SQIVND (reference sequence). This CDR3 is built from 14 residues. DNA for the CDR3: TGTGCCAGTAGTATAGCAGGGGGCTATCAGCCCAAGCATTTT. Amino acid sequence: CASSIAGGYQPKHF. Filled out from reference TRBV19 and TRBJ1-5, the complete variable domain reads DGGITQSPKYLFRKEGQNVTLSCEQNLNHDAMYWYRQDPGQGLRLIYYSQIVNDFQKGDIAEGYSVSREKKESFPLTVTSAQKNPTAFYLCASSIAGGYQPKHFGDGTRLSIL.

This clonotype has ten or more counts. The rearrangement joins TRBV5-1 to TRBJ2-1; 9 bases are a match to TRBD2. Germline lookup yields CDR1 SGHRS and CDR2 YFSETQ. The ends lost 5 bases at V and 0 bases at J; junction bases unmatched: 6. There are 16 residues in the CDR3. CDR3 DNA sequence: TGCGCCAGCAGGATGGCGGGGGGGACCTCCTACAATGAGCAGTTCTTC. Protein product: CASRMAGGTSYNEQFF.

This clonotype showed up many times. This sequence joins TRBV5-1 and TRBJ2-2; 8 bases are shared with TRBD1. Germline V CDR1 and CDR2: SGHRS, YFSETQ. The CDR3 length is 15 residues. Trimming removed 2 bases from V and 4 bases from J; junction bases left unmatched: 4. This CDR3 is CASSFDRGGTGELFF. DNA for the CDR3: TGCGCCAGCAGCTTCGACAGGGGCGGCACCGGGGAGCTGTTTTTT.

This clonotype was seen at least ten times. CDR3 in DNA: TGCAGTGTTAGCGGGGGGGCCAGCACAGATACGCAGTATTTT. This translates into CSVSGGASTDTQYF. The chain has TRBV20-1 and TRBJ2-3, with 11 bases that match TRBD2. Germline CDR1 and CDR2: DFQATT and SNEGSKA (reference sequence). Trimming cost V 7 bases and J 0 bases; bases outside gene matches: 3. This CDR3 contains 14 residues.